This TCR beta chain was recovered during a study of neurological immune-mediated disorders. Trimming took off 2 bases at V and 0 bases at J, with 11 bases between the two ends. The CDR3 has 15 residues. Germline-derived CDR1 and CDR2 are KGHSH and LQKENI. MiXCR, run by TCRdb on the 5' RACE reads, gives a single entry per CDR3 protein. Found here are fewer than 60,000 distinct CDR3 sequences, approximately 10% of them singletons; the top ten hold about 5.7%. This TCR was recovered from an older man with HTLV-1-associated myelopathy (HAM/TSP). This chain uses TRBV18 with TRBJ2-7; possibly TRBD2 for D (5 bases). The sample consisted of PBMCs. In DNA, the CDR3 is TGTGCCAGCTCACCAGTTTACGGGAACTCCTACGAGCAGTACTTC. It encodes CASSPVYGNSYEQYF.